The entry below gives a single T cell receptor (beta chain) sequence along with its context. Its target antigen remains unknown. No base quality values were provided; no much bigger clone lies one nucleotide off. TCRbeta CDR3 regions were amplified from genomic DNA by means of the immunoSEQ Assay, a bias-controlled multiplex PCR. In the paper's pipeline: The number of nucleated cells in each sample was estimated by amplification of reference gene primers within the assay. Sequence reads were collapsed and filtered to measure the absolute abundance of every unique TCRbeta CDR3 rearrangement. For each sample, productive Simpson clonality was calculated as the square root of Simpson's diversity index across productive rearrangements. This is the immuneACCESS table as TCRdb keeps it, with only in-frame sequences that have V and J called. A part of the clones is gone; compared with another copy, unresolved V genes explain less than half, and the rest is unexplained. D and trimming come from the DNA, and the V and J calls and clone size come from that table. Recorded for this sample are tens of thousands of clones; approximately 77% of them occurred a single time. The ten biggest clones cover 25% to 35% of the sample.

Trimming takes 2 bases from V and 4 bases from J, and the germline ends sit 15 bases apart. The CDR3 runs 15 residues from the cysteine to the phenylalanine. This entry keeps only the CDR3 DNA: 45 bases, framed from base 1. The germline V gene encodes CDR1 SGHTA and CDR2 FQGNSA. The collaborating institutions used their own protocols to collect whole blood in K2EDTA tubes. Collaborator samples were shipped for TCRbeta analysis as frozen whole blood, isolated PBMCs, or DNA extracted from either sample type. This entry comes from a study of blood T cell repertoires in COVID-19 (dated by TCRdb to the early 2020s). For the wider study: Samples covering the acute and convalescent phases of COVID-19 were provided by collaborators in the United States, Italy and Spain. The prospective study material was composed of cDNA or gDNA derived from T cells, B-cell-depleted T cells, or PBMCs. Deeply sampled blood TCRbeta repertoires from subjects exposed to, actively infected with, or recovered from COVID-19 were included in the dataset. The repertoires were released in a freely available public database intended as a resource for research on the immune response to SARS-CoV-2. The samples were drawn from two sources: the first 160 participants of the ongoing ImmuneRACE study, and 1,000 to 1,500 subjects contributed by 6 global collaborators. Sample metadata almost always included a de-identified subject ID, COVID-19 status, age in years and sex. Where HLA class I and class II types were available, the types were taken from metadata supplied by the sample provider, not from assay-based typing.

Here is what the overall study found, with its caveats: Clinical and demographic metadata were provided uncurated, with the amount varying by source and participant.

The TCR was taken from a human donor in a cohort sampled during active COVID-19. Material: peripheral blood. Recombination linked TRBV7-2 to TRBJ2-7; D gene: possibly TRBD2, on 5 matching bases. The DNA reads TGTGCCAGCAGCTTATCCGAGACGAGGGTATACGAGCAGTACTTC. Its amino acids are CASSLSETRVYEQYF.